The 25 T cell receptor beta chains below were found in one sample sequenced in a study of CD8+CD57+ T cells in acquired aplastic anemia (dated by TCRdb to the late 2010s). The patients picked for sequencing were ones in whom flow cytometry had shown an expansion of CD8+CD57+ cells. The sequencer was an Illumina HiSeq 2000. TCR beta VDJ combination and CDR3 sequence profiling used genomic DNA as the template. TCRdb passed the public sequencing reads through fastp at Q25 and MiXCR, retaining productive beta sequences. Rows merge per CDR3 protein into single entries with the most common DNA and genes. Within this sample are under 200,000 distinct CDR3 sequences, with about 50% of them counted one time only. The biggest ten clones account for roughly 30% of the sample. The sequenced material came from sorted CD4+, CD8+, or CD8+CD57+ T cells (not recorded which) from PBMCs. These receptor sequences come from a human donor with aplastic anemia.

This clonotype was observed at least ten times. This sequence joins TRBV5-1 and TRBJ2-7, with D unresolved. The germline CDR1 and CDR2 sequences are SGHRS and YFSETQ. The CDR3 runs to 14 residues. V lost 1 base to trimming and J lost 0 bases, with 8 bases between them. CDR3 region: CASSLTWGSYEQYF. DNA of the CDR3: TGCGCCAGCAGCTTGACATGGGGCTCCTACGAGCAGTACTTC.

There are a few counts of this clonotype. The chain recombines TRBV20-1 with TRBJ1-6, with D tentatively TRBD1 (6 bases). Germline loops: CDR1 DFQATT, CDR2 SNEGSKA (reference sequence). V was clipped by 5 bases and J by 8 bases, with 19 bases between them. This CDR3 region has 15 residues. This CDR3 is CSAYRDGVPYSPLHF. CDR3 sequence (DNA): TGCAGTGCTTACAGGGATGGAGTTCCGTATTCACCCCTCCACTTT.

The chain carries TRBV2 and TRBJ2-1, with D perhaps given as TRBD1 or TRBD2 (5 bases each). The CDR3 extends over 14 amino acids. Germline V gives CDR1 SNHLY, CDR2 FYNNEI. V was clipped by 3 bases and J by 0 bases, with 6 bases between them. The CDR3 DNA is TGTGCCAGCAGTGACGGGGCCTCCTACAATGAGCAGTTCTTC. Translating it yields CASSDGASYNEQFF.

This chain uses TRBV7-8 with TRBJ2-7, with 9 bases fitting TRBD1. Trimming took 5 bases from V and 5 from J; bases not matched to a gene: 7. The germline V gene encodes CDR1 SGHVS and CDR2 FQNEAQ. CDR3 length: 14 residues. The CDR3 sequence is CASSLTGGADEQYF. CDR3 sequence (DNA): TGTGCCAGCAGCCTCACAGGGGGCGCGGACGAGCAGTACTTC. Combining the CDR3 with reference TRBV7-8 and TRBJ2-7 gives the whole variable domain GAGVSQSPRYKVAKRGQDVALRCDPISGHVSLFWYQQALGQGPEFLTYFQNEAQLDKSGLPSDRFFAERPEGSVSTLKIQRTQQEDSAVYLCASSLTGGADEQYFGPGTRLTVT.

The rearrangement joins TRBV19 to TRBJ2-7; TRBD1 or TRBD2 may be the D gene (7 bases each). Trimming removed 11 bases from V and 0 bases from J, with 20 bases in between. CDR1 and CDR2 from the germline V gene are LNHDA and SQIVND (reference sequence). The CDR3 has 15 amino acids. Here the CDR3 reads CAWGPGGGPSYEQYF. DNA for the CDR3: TGTGCCTGGGGGCCAGGGGGGGGCCCCTCCTACGAGCAGTACTTC.

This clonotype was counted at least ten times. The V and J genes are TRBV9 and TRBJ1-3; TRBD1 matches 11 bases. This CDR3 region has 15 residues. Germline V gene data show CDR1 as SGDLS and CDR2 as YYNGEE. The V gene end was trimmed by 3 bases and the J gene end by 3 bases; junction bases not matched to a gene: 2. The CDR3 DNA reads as TGTGCCAGCAGCGAGGACAGGGGGCTTGGAAACACCATATATTTT. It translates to CASSEDRGLGNTIYF.

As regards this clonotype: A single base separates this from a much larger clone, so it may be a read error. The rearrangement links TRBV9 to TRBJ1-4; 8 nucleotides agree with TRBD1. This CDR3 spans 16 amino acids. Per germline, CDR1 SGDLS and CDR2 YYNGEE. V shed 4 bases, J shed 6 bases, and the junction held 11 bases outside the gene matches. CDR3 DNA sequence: TGTGCCAGCAGCATAGGGGACAGGACGATTTATGAAAAACTGTTTTTT. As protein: CASSIGDRTIYEKLFF.

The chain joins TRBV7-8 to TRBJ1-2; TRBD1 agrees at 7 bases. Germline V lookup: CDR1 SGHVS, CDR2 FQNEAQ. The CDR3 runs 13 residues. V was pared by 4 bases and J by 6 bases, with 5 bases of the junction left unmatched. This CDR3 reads CASSYSQGNGYTF. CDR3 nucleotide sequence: TGTGCCAGCAGCTACTCACAGGGGAATGGCTACACCTTC.

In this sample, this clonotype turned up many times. CDR3 residues: CATRPGTDTQYF. The DNA of the CDR3 is TGTGCTACCAGACCGGGGACAGATACGCAGTATTTT. The genes are TRBV12-5 and TRBJ2-3, with D tentatively TRBD2 (5 bases). Per germline, CDR1 LGHNT and CDR2 FRNRAP. Trimming shortened V by 10 bases and J by 3 bases, and 11 bases separated the two germline ends. The CDR3 sequence is 12 residues long.

The CDR3 here is CASSGAGYTF. The DNA for the CDR3 is TGTGCCAGCAGCGGGGCTGGCTACACCTTC. The chain combines TRBV7-2 with TRBJ1-2; TRBD1 might be the D (5 bases). This CDR3 comprises 10 residues. V lost 5 bases and J lost 7, with 5 bases in between. Germline V CDR1 and CDR2: SGHTA, FQGNSA.

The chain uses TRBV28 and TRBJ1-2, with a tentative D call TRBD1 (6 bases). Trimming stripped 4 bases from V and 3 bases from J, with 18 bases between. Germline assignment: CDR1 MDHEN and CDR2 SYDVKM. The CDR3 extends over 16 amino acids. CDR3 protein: CASSSLLGGLDYGYTF. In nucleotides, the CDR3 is TGTGCCAGCAGTTCCCTCTTAGGGGGACTTGACTATGGCTACACCTTC.

CDR3 coding DNA: TGTGCCAGCAGCCTCGGGACAGCTACGACTAGTACTCCTTCCGAGCAGTACTTC. It is translated as CASSLGTATTSTPSEQYF. This chain joins TRBV4-2 and TRBJ2-7, with D tentatively TRBD1 (7 bases). The CDR3 has 18 residues. In germline, CDR1 is LGHNA, CDR2 YNFKEQ. V shed 4 bases and J shed 6 bases, with 28 bases lying between them.

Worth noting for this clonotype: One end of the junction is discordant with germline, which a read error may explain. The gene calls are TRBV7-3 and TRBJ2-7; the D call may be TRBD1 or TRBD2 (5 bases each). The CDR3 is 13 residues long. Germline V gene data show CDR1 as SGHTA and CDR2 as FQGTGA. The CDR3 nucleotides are TGTGCCAGCAGCCCGGGGCAGTCCTACGAGCGGTACTTC. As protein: CASSPGQSYERYF.

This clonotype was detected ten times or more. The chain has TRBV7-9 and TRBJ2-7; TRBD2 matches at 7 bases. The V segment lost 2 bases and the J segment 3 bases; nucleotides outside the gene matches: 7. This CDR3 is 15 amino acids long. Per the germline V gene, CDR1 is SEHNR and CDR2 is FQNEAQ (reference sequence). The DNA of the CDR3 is TGTGCCAGCAGCTTATTGGGAGGGACCCTCTACGAGCAGTACTTC. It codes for CASSLLGGTLYEQYF. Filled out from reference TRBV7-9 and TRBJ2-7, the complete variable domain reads DTGVSQNPRHKITKRGQNVTFRCDPISEHNRLYWYRQTLGQGPEFLTYFQNEAQLEKSRLLSDRFSAERPKGSFSTLEIQRTEQGDSAMYLCASSLLGGTLYEQYFGPGTRLTVT.

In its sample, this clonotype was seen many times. This CDR3 reads CAWSEGASYEQYF. The DNA for the CDR3 is TGTGCCTGGAGTGAGGGGGCTTCCTACGAGCAGTACTTC. The chain carries TRBV30 and TRBJ2-7; 7 positions agree with TRBD1. Per germline, CDR1 GTSNPN and CDR2 SVGIG (reference sequence). Trimming at V came to 1 base and at J to 1 base, leaving 1 base not matched to a gene. The CDR3 extends over 13 amino acids.

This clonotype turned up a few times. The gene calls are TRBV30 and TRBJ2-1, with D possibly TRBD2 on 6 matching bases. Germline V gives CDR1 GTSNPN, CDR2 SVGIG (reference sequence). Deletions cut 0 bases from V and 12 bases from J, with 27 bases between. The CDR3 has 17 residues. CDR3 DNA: TGTGCCTGGAGTGTACTGAATTTGAGGAGGGTCGAGCTTGGGCAGTTCTTC. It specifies CAWSVLNLRRVELGQFF.

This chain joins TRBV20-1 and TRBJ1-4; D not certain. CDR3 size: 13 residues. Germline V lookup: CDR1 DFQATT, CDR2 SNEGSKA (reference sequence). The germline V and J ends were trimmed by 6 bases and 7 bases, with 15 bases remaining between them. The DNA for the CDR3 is TGCAGTGCCGTACAAGATAAGGGTGAAAAACTGTTTTTT. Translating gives CSAVQDKGEKLFF.

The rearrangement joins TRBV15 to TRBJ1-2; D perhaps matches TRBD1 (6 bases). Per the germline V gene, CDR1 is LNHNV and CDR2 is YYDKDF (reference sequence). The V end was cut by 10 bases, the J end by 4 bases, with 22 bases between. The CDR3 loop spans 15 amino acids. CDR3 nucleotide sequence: TGTGCCAGCAGTTTGTCCCCGGGGACATTCTATGGCTACACCTTC. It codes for CASSLSPGTFYGYTF.

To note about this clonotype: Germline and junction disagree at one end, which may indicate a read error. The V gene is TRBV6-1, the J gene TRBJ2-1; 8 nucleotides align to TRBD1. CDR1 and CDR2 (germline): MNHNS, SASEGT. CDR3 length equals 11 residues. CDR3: CAGRGRVEQFF. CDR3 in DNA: TGTGCCGGCAGGGGGCGAGTTGAGCAGTTCTTC.

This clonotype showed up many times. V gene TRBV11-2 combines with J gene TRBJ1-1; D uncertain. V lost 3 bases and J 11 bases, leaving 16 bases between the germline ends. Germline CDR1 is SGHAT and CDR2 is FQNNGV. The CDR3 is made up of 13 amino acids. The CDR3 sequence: CASSFSADGEAFF. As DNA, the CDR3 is TGTGCCAGCAGCTTCTCGGCGGACGGCGAGGCTTTCTTT.

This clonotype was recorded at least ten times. CDR3 sequence: CASSVADRGQSPLHF. As DNA, the CDR3 is TGTGCCAGCAGCGTAGCAGACAGGGGACAATCACCCCTCCACTTT. The V and J genes are TRBV9 and TRBJ1-6; 8 bases line up with TRBD1. With 0 bases clipped from V and 10 bases from J, the junction kept 6 bases outside the gene matches. The V gene's germline CDR1 is SGDLS and CDR2 YYNGEE. The CDR3 consists of 15 residues.

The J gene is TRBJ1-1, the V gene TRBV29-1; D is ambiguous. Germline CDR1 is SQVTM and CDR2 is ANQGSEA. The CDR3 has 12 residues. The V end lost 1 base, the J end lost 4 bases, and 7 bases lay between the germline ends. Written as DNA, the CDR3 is TGCAGCGTTGAAGGGGCAGCCACTGAAGCTTTCTTT. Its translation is CSVEGAATEAFF.

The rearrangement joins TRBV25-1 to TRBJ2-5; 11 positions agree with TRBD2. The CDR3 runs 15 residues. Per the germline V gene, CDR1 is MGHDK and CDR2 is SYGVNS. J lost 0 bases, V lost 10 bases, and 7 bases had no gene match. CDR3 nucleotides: TGTGCCACCCGGATGACTAGCGGGAACCAAGAGACCCAGTACTTC. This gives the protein CATRMTSGNQETQYF. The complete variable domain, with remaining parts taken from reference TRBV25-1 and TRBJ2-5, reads EADIYQTPRYLVIGTGKKITLECSQTMGHDKMYWYQQDPGMELHLIHYSYGVNSTEKGDLSSESTVSRIRTEHFPLTLESARPSHTSQYLCATRMTSGNQETQYFGPGTRLLVL.

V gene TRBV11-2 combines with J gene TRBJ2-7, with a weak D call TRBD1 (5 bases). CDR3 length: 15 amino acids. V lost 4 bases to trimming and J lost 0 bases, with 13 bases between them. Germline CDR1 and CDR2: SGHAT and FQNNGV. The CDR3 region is CASSSAVRASYEQYF. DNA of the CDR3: TGTGCCAGCAGCTCCGCCGTCAGGGCCTCCTACGAGCAGTACTTC.

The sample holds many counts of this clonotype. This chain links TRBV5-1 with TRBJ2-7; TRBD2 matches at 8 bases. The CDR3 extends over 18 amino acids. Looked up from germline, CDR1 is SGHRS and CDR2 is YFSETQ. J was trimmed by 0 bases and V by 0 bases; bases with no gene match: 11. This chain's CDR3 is CASSLDLVISGISYEQYF. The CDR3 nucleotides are TGCGCCAGCAGCTTGGACCTCGTTATTAGCGGGATCTCCTACGAGCAGTACTTC.